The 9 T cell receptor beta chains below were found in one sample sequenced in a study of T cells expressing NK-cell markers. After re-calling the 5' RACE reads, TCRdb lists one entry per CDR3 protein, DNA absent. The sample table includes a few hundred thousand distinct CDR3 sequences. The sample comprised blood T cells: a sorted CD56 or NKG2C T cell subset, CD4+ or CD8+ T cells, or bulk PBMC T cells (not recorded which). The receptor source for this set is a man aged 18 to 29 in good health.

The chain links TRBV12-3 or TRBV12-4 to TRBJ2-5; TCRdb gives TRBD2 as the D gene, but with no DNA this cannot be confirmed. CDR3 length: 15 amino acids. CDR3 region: CASTKLGAGQETQYF.

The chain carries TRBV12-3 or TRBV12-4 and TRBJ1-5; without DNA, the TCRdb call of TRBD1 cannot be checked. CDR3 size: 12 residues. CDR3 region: CATSTGDQPQHF.

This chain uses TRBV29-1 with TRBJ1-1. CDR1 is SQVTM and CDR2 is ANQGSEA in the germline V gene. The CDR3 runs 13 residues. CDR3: CSVWMGRENEAFF.

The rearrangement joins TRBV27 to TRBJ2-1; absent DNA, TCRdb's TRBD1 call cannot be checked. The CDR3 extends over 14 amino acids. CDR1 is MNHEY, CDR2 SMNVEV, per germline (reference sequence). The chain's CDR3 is CASSTLTGANEQFF.

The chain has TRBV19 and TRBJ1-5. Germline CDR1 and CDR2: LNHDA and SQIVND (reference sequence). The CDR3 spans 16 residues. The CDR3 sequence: CASRRGGARNNQPQHF.

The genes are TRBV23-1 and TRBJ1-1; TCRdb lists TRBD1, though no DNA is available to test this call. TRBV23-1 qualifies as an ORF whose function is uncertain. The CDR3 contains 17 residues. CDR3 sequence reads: CASSDRDRELMNTEAFF.

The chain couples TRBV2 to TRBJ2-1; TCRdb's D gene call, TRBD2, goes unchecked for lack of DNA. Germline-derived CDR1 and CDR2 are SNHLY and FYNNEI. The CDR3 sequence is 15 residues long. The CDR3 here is CASKPSGIHYNEQFF. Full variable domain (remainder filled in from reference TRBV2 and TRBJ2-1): EPEVTQTPSHQVTQMGQEVILRCVPISNHLYFYWYRQILGQKVEFLVSFYNNEISEKSEIFDDQFSVERPDGSNFTLKIRSTKLEDSAMYFCASKPSGIHYNEQFFGPGTRLTVL.

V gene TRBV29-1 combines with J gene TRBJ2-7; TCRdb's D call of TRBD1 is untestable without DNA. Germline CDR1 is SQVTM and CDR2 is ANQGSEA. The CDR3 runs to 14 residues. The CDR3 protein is CSVQQGAGSYEQYF.

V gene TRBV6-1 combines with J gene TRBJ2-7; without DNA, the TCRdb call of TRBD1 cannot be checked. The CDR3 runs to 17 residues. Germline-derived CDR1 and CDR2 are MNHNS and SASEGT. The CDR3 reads CASTKRTDRTHSYEQYF.